A single sample is the source of the 14 T cell receptor beta chains below, sequenced in a study of post-analysis software for immune sequencing data. Broader study findings: Roughly five TRBV segments were more frequent in patients than controls; TRBV5-6, TRBV5-1 and TRBV20-1 belonged to this group.

Each TCR beta cDNA library carried unique molecular identifiers. TCRdb passed the PCR reads through MiXCR, listing each CDR3 protein once. In the table there are hundreds of thousands of distinct CDR3 sequences, under 70% of which are singletons. Their cognate antigens are unknown. The specimen was blood. The receptor set was obtained from a girl aged 5-17 years with multiple sclerosis.

In this sample, this clonotype turned up a few times. The V call is TRBV6-5, the J call TRBJ2-5; D tentatively reads TRBD1 or TRBD2 (7 bases each). TRBJ2-7 matches the DNA end more closely, so the J call is doubtful. This CDR3 is 13 amino acids long. Germline V gene sequence: CDR1 MNHEY, CDR2 SVGAGI. Here the CDR3 reads CASTRGGTYEQYF. The CDR3 nucleotides read TGTGCCAGCACCAGGGGGGGAACCTACGAGCAGTACTTC.

V and J are TRBV29-1 and TRBJ1-2; D is uncertain. Germline loops: CDR1 SQVTM, CDR2 ANQGSEA. Trimming stripped 8 bases from V and 5 bases from J, with 18 bases between. This CDR3 is built from 13 residues. CDR3 nucleotides: TGCAGCTTTTCTAGTTGGGCAGGTTATGGCTACACCTTC. This translates into CSFSSWAGYGYTF. The full variable domain, rest sourced from reference TRBV29-1 and TRBJ1-2, is SAVISQKPSRDICQRGTSLTIQCQVDSQVTMMFWYRQQPGQSLTLIATANQGSEATYESGFVIDKFPISRPNLTFSTLTVSNMSPEDSSIYLCSFSSWAGYGYTFGSGTRLTVV.

The chain carries TRBV6-5 and TRBJ2-3; 8 bases are a match to TRBD2. There are 18 residues in the CDR3. Germline CDR1 MNHEY, CDR2 SVGAGI. V was clipped by 3 bases and J by 0 bases; unmatched bases: 11. The CDR3 DNA follows: TGTGCCAGCAGTTATCGAGGAGTAGCGGGGACTAGCACAGATACGCAGTATTTT. Its translation is CASSYRGVAGTSTDTQYF.

The chain recombines TRBV20-1 with TRBJ1-5; weak D call: TRBD1 (5 bases). V lost 0 bases, J lost 0 bases, and 12 bases lay in between. The CDR3 is made up of 16 amino acids. Germline CDR1 is DFQATT and CDR2 is SNEGSKA (reference sequence). This CDR3 is CSARDRQTYSNQPQHF. DNA for the CDR3: TGCAGTGCTAGAGATCGACAGACCTATAGCAATCAGCCCCAGCATTTT.

This chain connects TRBV27 to TRBJ2-5; D not resolved. Germline loops: CDR1 MNHEY, CDR2 SMNVEV (reference sequence). V gave up 6 bases and J gave up 0 bases, with 11 bases separating them. The CDR3 extends over 14 amino acids. CDR3 sequence reads: CASSRDRYQETQYF. As DNA, the CDR3 is TGTGCCAGCAGCCGCGACCGGTACCAAGAGACCCAGTACTTC.

Comments on this clonotype: A read error may account for a junction end that differs from germline. The chain is built from TRBV29-1 and TRBJ2-3, with 7 bases lining up with TRBD2. Germline V lookup: CDR1 SQVTM, CDR2 ANQGSEA. The CDR3 totals 15 residues. The CDR3 spells CSVLGGSPRADTRYF. DNA for the CDR3: TGCAGCGTTTTGGGCGGGAGCCCTAGGGCAGATACGCGGTATTTT.

This clonotype has a single count. V gene TRBV4-2 combines with J gene TRBJ2-7; 9 bases are a match to TRBD1. CDR1 is LGHNA, CDR2 YNFKEQ, per germline. The CDR3 totals 14 residues. V was pared by 1 base and J by 7 bases, with 5 bases of the junction left unmatched. The CDR3: CASSQAGQGWEQYF. CDR3 sequence (DNA): TGTGCCAGCAGCCAAGCGGGACAGGGATGGGAGCAGTACTTC.

This clonotype has more than one count but fewer than ten. The chain links TRBV12-3 or TRBV12-4 to TRBJ2-4, with 9 positions matching TRBD2. The better agreement between TRBJ2-7 and the DNA end casts doubt on the J call. This CDR3 contains 16 residues. The CDR3 DNA follows: TGTGCCAGCAGTCCCGATGCCGGGACTAGCCGGGGCGAGCAGTACTTC. Translating it yields CASSPDAGTSRGEQYF.

V usage is TRBV2 and J usage is TRBJ2-5; D possibly uses TRBD1 or TRBD2 (5 bases each). With 6 bases removed from V and 0 bases from J, the gap between germline ends came to 11 bases. Germline values: CDR1 SNHLY, CDR2 FYNNEI. This CDR3 is 14 amino acids long. The CDR3 DNA is TGTGCCAGCAGGAGGGGTAGAGACCAAGAGACCCAGTACTTC. Translation: CASRRGRDQETQYF.

V is TRBV5-4 and J is TRBJ2-1; D not resolved. Trimming took 6 bases from V and 6 from J, leaving 10 bases between them. The CDR3 contains 12 residues. The V gene's germline CDR1 is SGHNT and CDR2 YYREEE (reference sequence). CDR3 DNA sequence: TGTGCCAGCACCCTTCCGAGCAATGAGCAGTTCTTC. This codes for CASTLPSNEQFF.

The rearrangement links TRBV5-5 to TRBJ2-1; 11 nucleotides agree with TRBD2. Germline CDR1 SGHKS, CDR2 YYEKEE (reference sequence). The CDR3 loop spans 16 amino acids. The ends lost 5 bases at V and 9 bases at J; junction bases unmatched: 13. The CDR3 is CASRLSGGADPGEQFF. The CDR3 DNA sequence: TGTGCCAGCAGACTTAGCGGGGGGGCCGACCCCGGTGAGCAGTTCTTC.

This clonotype was seen a few times. This CDR3 is CASRRGMNTEAFF. As DNA, the CDR3 is TGTGCCAGCCGAAGAGGGATGAACACTGAAGCTTTCTTT. The chain employs TRBV6-5 and TRBJ1-1; D is unresolved. Germline CDR1 is MNHEY and CDR2 is SVGAGI. The CDR3 runs 13 residues. V lost 8 bases, J lost 0 bases, and 10 bases lay in between.

The chain employs TRBV4-1 and TRBJ1-5; 8 bases agree with TRBD1. V lost 4 bases to trimming and J lost 5 bases; unmatched junction nucleotides: 13. Germline V gives CDR1 MGHRA, CDR2 YSYEKL. The CDR3 consists of 17 residues. The CDR3 here is CASSPAQGAPIYQPQHF. The CDR3 nucleotides read TGCGCCAGCAGCCCCGCGCAGGGGGCGCCGATCTATCAGCCCCAGCATTTT.

This clonotype was counted a single time. The rearrangement uses TRBV25-1 and TRBJ2-6; 7 bases map to TRBD1. The CDR3 totals 19 residues. The V and J ends lost 5 bases and 0 bases, in that order; junction bases with no gene match: 13. Germline CDR1 is MGHDK and CDR2 is SYGVNS. The CDR3 DNA follows: TGTGCCAGCAGTCGAACCCCGGGACAGACCCCCTCTGGGGCCAACGTCCTGACTTTC. As protein: CASSRTPGQTPSGANVLTF.